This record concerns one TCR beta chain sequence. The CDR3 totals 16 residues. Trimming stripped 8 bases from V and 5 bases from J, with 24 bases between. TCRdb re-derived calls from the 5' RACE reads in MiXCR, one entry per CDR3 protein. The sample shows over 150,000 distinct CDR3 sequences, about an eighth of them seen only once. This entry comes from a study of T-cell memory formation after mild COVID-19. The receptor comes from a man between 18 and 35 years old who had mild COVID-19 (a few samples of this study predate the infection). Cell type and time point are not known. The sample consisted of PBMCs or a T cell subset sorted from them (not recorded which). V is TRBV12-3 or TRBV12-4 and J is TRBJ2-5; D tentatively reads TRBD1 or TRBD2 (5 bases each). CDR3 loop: CASANQEGDPPETQYF. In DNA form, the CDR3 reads TGTGCCAGCGCCAACCAAGAAGGGGACCCCCCCGAGACCCAGTACTTC.